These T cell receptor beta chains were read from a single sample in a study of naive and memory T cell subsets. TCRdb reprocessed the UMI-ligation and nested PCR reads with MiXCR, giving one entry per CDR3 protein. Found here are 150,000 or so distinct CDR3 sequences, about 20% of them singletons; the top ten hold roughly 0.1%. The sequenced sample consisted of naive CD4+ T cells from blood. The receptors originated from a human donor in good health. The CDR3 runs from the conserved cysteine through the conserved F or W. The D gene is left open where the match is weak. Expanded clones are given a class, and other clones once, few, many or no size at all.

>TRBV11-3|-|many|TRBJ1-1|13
CASSLSGNTEAFF
TGTGCCAGCAGCTTATCAGGGAACACTGAAGCTTTCTTT
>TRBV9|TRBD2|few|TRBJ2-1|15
CASSVRTSGHNEQFF
TGTGCCAGCAGCGTGCGGACTAGCGGGCACAATGAGCAGTTCTTC
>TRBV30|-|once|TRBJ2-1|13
CAWSFSSYNEQFF
TGTGCCTGGAGTTTCAGTTCCTACAATGAGCAGTTCTTC
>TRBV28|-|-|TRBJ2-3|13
CASSLIRTDTQYF
TGTGCCAGCAGTTTAATCAGGACAGATACGCAGTATTTT
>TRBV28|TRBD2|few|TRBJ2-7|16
CASSPLTSGSSYEQYF
TGTGCCAGCAGTCCACTGACTAGCGGGAGCTCCTACGAGCAGTACTTC
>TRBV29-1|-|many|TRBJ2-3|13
CSLGAVSTDTQYF
TGCAGTCTTGGGGCAGTCAGCACAGATACGCAGTATTTT
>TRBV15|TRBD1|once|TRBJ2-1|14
CATSRGQGWGEQFF
TGTGCCACCAGCAGGGGACAGGGTTGGGGTGAGCAGTTCTTC
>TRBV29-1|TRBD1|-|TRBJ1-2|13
CSVGKTGGLGYTF
TGCAGCGTCGGAAAAACAGGGGGCCTCGGCTACACCTTC
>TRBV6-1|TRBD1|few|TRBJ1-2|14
CASSGQVQNYGYTF
TGTGCCAGCAGCGGACAGGTACAAAACTATGGCTACACCTTC
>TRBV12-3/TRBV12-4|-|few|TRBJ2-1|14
CASTLSSSYNEQFF
TGTGCCAGCACCCTATCTAGCAGCTACAATGAGCAGTTCTTC
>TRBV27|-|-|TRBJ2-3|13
CASSLSLRDTQYF
TGTGCCAGCAGTTTGTCCCTCCGGGATACGCAGTATTTT